This T cell receptor beta chain comes out of a study of molecular identifiers for immune sequencing clone quantification. Study background: Split five ways in replicates, RNA from about 20,000 or 100,000 naive CD8 cells had four portions sequenced.

The CDR3 sequence is 14 residues long. The V and J ends lost 4 bases and 4 bases, in that order; junction bases with no gene match: 4. Germline-derived CDR1 and CDR2 are LNHDA and SQIVND (reference sequence). Study results and caveats: Highly expanded clone sizes could be underestimated by identical TCR molecules sharing a barcode.

This clonotype was counted ten times or more. Its antigen is currently unknown. For naive CD8 T cells, sorting used the CD8+CD4-CCR7+CD45RA+ phenotype. Via MiXCR, TCRdb re-called the PCR reads, giving one row per CDR3 protein. This sample carries some 93,000 distinct CDR3 sequences, roughly a fifth of them seen once, and the ten largest clones take approximately 0.99%. The TCR sequence derives from a human donor in good health. Some libraries in this study had Jurkat cell RNA spiked in. The specimen sequenced was naive CD8+ T cells from blood, with Jurkat cell RNA spiked in. The sample's subset: FACS-sorted CD8+CD4-CCR7+CD45RA+ naive T cells. The rearrangement links TRBV19 to TRBJ2-7; TRBD2 matches 10 bases. The CDR3 DNA reads as TGTGCCAGTAGTACTAGCGGGAGTGTTTACGAGCAGTACTTC. It specifies CASSTSGSVYEQYF.